This passage covers 29 T cell receptor beta chains from one sample sequenced in a study of naive and memory T cell subsets. An equimolar mix of two oligonucleotides served as the beta constant-region primer for TRBC1 and TRBC2. Via MiXCR, TCRdb re-called the UMI-ligation and nested PCR reads, giving one row per CDR3 protein. The sample yields about 80,000 distinct CDR3 sequences, roughly 14% seen once. Sequencing was done on a sample of central memory CD4+ T cells from blood. These receptors came from a human donor in good health.

The chain recombines TRBV7-2 with TRBJ2-4; 7 bases are shared with TRBD2. This CDR3 region has 14 residues. The V gene's germline CDR1 is SGHTA and CDR2 FQGNSA. V lost 5 bases to trimming and J lost 7 bases; unmatched junction nucleotides: 8. Written as DNA, the CDR3 is TGTGCCAGCAGCCCTTGGGGAGGGCGGAACATTCAGTACTTC. Translated, it gives CASSPWGGRNIQYF.

This clonotype was counted only a few times. The chain combines TRBV29-1 with TRBJ2-3, with D maybe TRBD1 (6 bases). Germline V gives CDR1 SQVTM, CDR2 ANQGSEA. The CDR3 spans 12 residues. Trimming pared 5 bases from V and 4 bases from J, leaving 10 bases between. The CDR3: CSVPTGADTQYF. The CDR3 DNA sequence: TGCAGCGTTCCGACAGGTGCAGATACGCAGTATTTT.

Notes on this clonotype: A much more abundant neighbour one base away suggests this may be a read error. V and J are TRBV18 and TRBJ2-7; TRBD1 matches 8 bases. The CDR3 is 14 residues long. Germline V CDR1 and CDR2: KGHSH, LQKENI. The CDR3 region has the DNA TGTGCCGGCTCACCAGAGACAGGGGTTTACGAGCAGTACTTC. Translated, it gives CAGSPETGVYEQYF.

The table lists this clonotype with many counts. This chain connects TRBV7-2 to TRBJ2-1; perhaps TRBD2 as D (6 bases). The CDR3 consists of 15 residues. Germline V gene data show CDR1 as SGHTA and CDR2 as FQGNSA. V lost 5 bases, J lost 6 bases, and 17 bases lay in between. CDR3 in DNA: TGTGCCAGCAGCCCGAACGGGAGAAGGGGCAATGAGCAGTTCTTC. It specifies CASSPNGRRGNEQFF.

V gene TRBV24-1 combines with J gene TRBJ2-5, with TRBD1 matching 9 bases. With 1 base clipped from V and 4 bases from J, the junction kept 12 bases outside the gene matches. Germline V lookup: CDR1 KGHDR, CDR2 SFDVKD. CDR3 size: 18 residues. CDR3 coding DNA: TGTGCCACCAGTGATTTTGCCACCCGCACAGGGGGCCGAGAGACCCAGTACTTC. Protein product: CATSDFATRTGGRETQYF.

This clonotype was seen a handful of times. The chain uses TRBV20-1 and TRBJ2-1; 7 nucleotides align to TRBD2. The junction had 12 bases not matched to a gene; V was cut back by 3 bases and J by 7 bases. CDR1 is DFQATT and CDR2 is SNEGSKA in the germline V gene (reference sequence). This CDR3 has 15 residues. CDR3 nucleotides: TGCAGTGCTAGGCCCCTTGGCGGGAGTTTAAATGAGCAGTTCTTC. This gives the protein CSARPLGGSLNEQFF.

The sample holds a few counts of this clonotype. Being one base from a much bigger clone, this may be a read error. This rearrangement joins TRBV5-6 to TRBJ2-3, with 9 nucleotides matching TRBD2. V trimming: 1 base; J trimming: 1 base; junction bases outside the gene matches: 1. Per the germline V gene, CDR1 is SGHDT and CDR2 is YYEEEE. The CDR3 spans 15 residues. The CDR3 DNA is TGTGCCAGCAGCTTGAGACTAGCGGGCACAGATACGCAGTATTTT. Protein sequence: CASSLRLAGTDTQYF.

This clonotype was observed a handful of times. V and J are TRBV20-1 and TRBJ2-3; D perhaps matches TRBD2 (5 bases). This CDR3 comprises 12 residues. The germline V and J ends were trimmed by 7 bases and 0 bases, with 8 bases remaining between them. Germline loops: CDR1 DFQATT, CDR2 SNEGSKA (reference sequence). For the CDR3, the DNA is TGCAGTGGCGCGGGTAGCACAGATACGCAGTATTTT. Protein sequence: CSGAGSTDTQYF.

The chain uses TRBV10-2 and TRBJ2-3; D is uncertain. V lost 6 bases and J 5 bases, leaving 6 bases between the germline ends. This CDR3 spans 11 amino acids. Germline lookup yields CDR1 WSHSY and CDR2 SAAADI. CDR3 coding DNA: TGCGCCAGCAGGACGAGAGATACGCAGTATTTT. Its translation is CASRTRDTQYF.

This clonotype was counted many times. The chain is built from TRBV15 and TRBJ1-1; no clear D. The germline CDR1 and CDR2 sequences are LNHNV and YYDKDF (reference sequence). Trimming left V 1 base short and J 6 bases short, with 9 bases between. The CDR3 totals 13 residues. The CDR3 coding sequence is TGTGCCACCAGCAGAGCCAGACTTCCTGAAGCTTTCTTT. Protein product: CATSRARLPEAFF.

V gene TRBV4-2 combines with J gene TRBJ2-5; perhaps TRBD2 as D (5 bases). Germline V CDR1 and CDR2: LGHNA, YNFKEQ. Trimming left V 0 bases short and J 3 bases short, with 14 bases between. This CDR3 is 16 amino acids long. CDR3 in DNA: TGTGCCAGCAGCCAAGATATAGGCGCGGGTAAAGAGACCCAGTACTTC. It is translated as CASSQDIGAGKETQYF.

This clonotype has more than one count but fewer than ten. The rearrangement links TRBV6-5 to TRBJ1-4; D gene unclear. CDR1 is MNHEY, CDR2 SVGAGI, per germline. The V gene lost 0 bases and the J gene lost 0 bases, with 8 bases spanning the gap. The CDR3 sequence is 16 residues long. The CDR3 loop reads CASSYSVDATNEKLFF. The CDR3 DNA is TGTGCCAGCAGTTACTCTGTCGATGCAACTAATGAAAAACTGTTTTTT.

This clonotype was found many times. The chain has TRBV20-1 and TRBJ2-7; 11 bases are shared with TRBD1. In germline, CDR1 is DFQATT, CDR2 SNEGSKA (reference sequence). CDR3 size: 13 residues. V lost 6 bases, J lost 1 base, and 2 bases stayed unmatched. CDR3 sequence: CSAGTGGSYEQYF. CDR3 coding DNA: TGCAGTGCCGGGACAGGGGGTTCCTACGAGCAGTACTTC.

This clonotype has at least ten counts. Written as DNA, the CDR3 is TGTGCCAGCAGCCCACTAGCGGGAGTTTCGGGAGAGACCCAGTACTTC. Protein product: CASSPLAGVSGETQYF. This chain connects TRBV4-2 to TRBJ2-5, with TRBD2 identical over 11 bases. Per germline, CDR1 LGHNA and CDR2 YNFKEQ. CDR3 length equals 16 residues. With 4 bases clipped from V and 4 bases from J, the junction kept 8 bases outside the gene matches.

This clonotype was found a few times. The chain uses TRBV7-8 and TRBJ2-5, with 7 bases lining up with TRBD1. CDR1 and CDR2 (germline): SGHVS, FQNEAQ. The length of the CDR3 is 16 residues. J lost 5 bases, V lost 7 bases, and 16 bases had no gene match. DNA of the CDR3: TGTGCCAGCAACATTCGACAGGGCGGCCGTGGGGAGACCCAGTACTTC. This gives the protein CASNIRQGGRGETQYF.

V is TRBV4-1 and J is TRBJ2-5; D is unclear. The V and J ends lost 3 bases and 5 bases respectively, with 13 bases between them. The CDR3 contains 14 residues. From germline, CDR1 is MGHRA and CDR2 YSYEKL. The CDR3 reads CASSQILQEETQYF. The CDR3 bases are TGCGCCAGCAGCCAGATTCTCCAGGAGGAGACCCAGTACTTC.

The rearrangement uses TRBV29-1 and TRBJ2-1; TRBD1 aligns across 9 bases. V gave up 4 bases and J gave up 9 bases; unmatched junction bases: 7. In germline, CDR1 is SQVTM, CDR2 ANQGSEA. The CDR3 is 13 amino acids. The DNA of the CDR3 is TGCAGCGTTGGAGGACAGGGGTATGGTGAGCAGTTCTTC. As protein: CSVGGQGYGEQFF.

This clonotype was counted at least ten times. CDR3 in amino acids: CASSFGLAGAPETQYF. CDR3 nucleotides: TGCGCCAGCAGCTTCGGACTAGCGGGAGCCCCAGAGACCCAGTACTTC. The J gene is TRBJ2-5, the V gene TRBV5-1; 13 bases are a match to TRBD2. The length of the CDR3 is 16 residues. Trimming took 2 bases from V and 4 from J; bases not matched to a gene: 5. CDR1 is SGHRS and CDR2 is YFSETQ in the germline V gene.

This clonotype was observed a few times. The V gene is TRBV28, the J gene TRBJ2-4; D not certain. CDR3 length equals 12 residues. Germline V gene lookup returns CDR1 MDHEN and CDR2 SYDVKM. Trimming left V 1 base short and J 6 bases short, with 4 bases between. In nucleotides, the CDR3 is TGTGCCAGCAGTTTATCTTTAAACATTCAGTACTTC. Its protein is CASSLSLNIQYF.

This clonotype appeared a few times. This chain links TRBV15 with TRBJ2-7, with D uncertain. Germline V lookup: CDR1 LNHNV, CDR2 YYDKDF (reference sequence). V lost 0 bases to trimming and J lost 2 bases, with 8 bases between them. The CDR3 has 14 amino acids. CDR3 region: CATSRDRGPYEQYF. Here the CDR3 DNA reads TGTGCCACCAGCAGAGATCGTGGGCCCTACGAGCAGTACTTC.

The rearrangement joins TRBV9 to TRBJ1-4; TRBD1 matches at 7 bases. This CDR3 is built from 15 residues. The trim removed 3 bases at V and 1 base at J, leaving 3 bases unmatched. Per germline, CDR1 SGDLS and CDR2 YYNGEE. Here the CDR3 DNA reads TGTGCCAGCAGCGGTTACAGGGGAACTAATGAAAAACTGTTTTTT. Its translation: CASSGYRGTNEKLFF.

This clonotype showed up just a few times. The rearrangement links TRBV5-1 to TRBJ2-1; 7 bases align to TRBD2. Germline V gene sequence: CDR1 SGHRS, CDR2 YFSETQ. The ends lost 4 bases at V and 2 bases at J; junction bases unmatched: 6. There are 15 residues in the CDR3. The CDR3 DNA reads TGCGCCAGCAGCCTAGCGGACCCGACCTACAATGAGCAGTTCTTC. Protein product: CASSLADPTYNEQFF.

This clonotype was counted at least ten times. This chain uses TRBV25-1 with TRBJ2-1, with TRBD1 as a possible D gene (5 bases). With 2 bases removed from V and 3 bases from J, the gap between germline ends came to 11 bases. CDR1 and CDR2 (germline): MGHDK, SYGVNS. The CDR3 extends over 15 amino acids. CDR3 sequence reads: CASSEDSPDYNEQFF. CDR3 nucleotide sequence: TGTGCCAGCAGTGAAGACAGCCCGGACTACAATGAGCAGTTCTTC. The full variable domain, its missing parts supplied by reference TRBV25-1 and TRBJ2-1, is EADIYQTPRYLVIGTGKKITLECSQTMGHDKMYWYQQDPGMELHLIHYSYGVNSTEKGDLSSESTVSRIRTEHFPLTLESARPSHTSQYLCASSEDSPDYNEQFFGPGTRLTVL.

This clonotype came up a few times. The chain recombines TRBV6-2 or TRBV6-3 with TRBJ1-2, with no clear D. The germline V gene encodes CDR1 MNHEY and CDR2 SVGEGT. The CDR3 is 14 amino acids. The V gene lost 0 bases and the J gene lost 11 bases, with 16 bases spanning the gap. The CDR3 bases are TGTGCCAGCAGTTACTCGGTAACGGCTCGGGAGTACACCTTC. This encodes CASSYSVTAREYTF.

This clonotype was seen ten or more times. This chain links TRBV7-3 with TRBJ1-1, with D possibly being TRBD1 (6 bases). This CDR3 region has 13 residues. Germline V gene lookup returns CDR1 SGHTA and CDR2 FQGTGA. V was pared by 1 base and J by 9 bases, with 12 bases between. The CDR3 DNA is TGTGCCAGCAGCTTAAGTCAGGGGACCCAAGCTTTCTTT. Its protein product is CASSLSQGTQAFF.

V is TRBV7-2 and J is TRBJ2-3; D possibly corresponds to TRBD1 (6 bases). V lost 3 bases, J lost 0 bases, and 7 bases lay in between. This CDR3 comprises 14 residues. CDR1 and CDR2 (germline): SGHTA, FQGNSA. The CDR3 coding sequence is TGTGCCAGCAGCTTCGGACAGAGCACAGATACGCAGTATTTT. It translates to CASSFGQSTDTQYF.

This clonotype was seen only a few times. The CDR3 loop is CASSLRLTGTYEQYF. CDR3 bases: TGTGCCAGCAGCTTGCGTTTAACAGGGACTTACGAGCAGTACTTC. The chain links TRBV5-8 to TRBJ2-7, with D perhaps assigned TRBD1 or TRBD2 (6 bases each). Between the trimmed V and J ends, which lost 1 base and 4 bases, there was a span of 15 bases. Germline V gene data show CDR1 as SGHTS and CDR2 as YDEGEE. This CDR3 spans 15 amino acids. Based on the CDR3 plus reference TRBV5-8 and TRBJ2-7, the full variable domain is EAGVTQSPTHLIKTRGQQATLRCSPISGHTSVYWYQQALGLGLQFLLWYDEGEERNRGNFPPRFSGRQFPNYSSELNVNALELEDSALYLCASSLRLTGTYEQYFGPGTRLTVT.

This clonotype was picked up many times. The rearrangement links TRBV29-1 to TRBJ2-3; 9 bases align to TRBD1. This CDR3 region has 14 residues. The V gene end was trimmed by 1 base and the J gene end by 4 bases; junction bases not matched to a gene: 3. CDR1 SQVTM and CDR2 ANQGSEA come from the germline V gene. CDR3 residues: CSVEGGQGADTQYF. The CDR3 nucleotides read TGCAGCGTTGAAGGGGGACAGGGCGCAGATACGCAGTATTTT.

This chain uses TRBV5-1 with TRBJ2-2; D is undetermined. Trimming cost V 0 bases and J 6 bases, with 15 bases left between them. CDR1 and CDR2 (germline): SGHRS, YFSETQ. The CDR3 covers 16 residues. The CDR3 region has the DNA TGCGCCAGCAGCTTGGCCTCGTTAAATCTAGCCGGGGAGCTGTTTTTT. It translates to CASSLASLNLAGELFF.